Shown below are 9 T cell receptor beta chains from a single sample sequenced in a study of blood T cell repertoires in COVID-19 (dated by TCRdb to 2020 to 2021). Receptors were amplified or captured by the immunoSEQ multiplex PCR assay. Not all clones reach the TCRdb copy of this immuneACCESS table, which keeps in-frame sequences only. Checked studies attribute under half of the gap to unresolved V genes and leave the rest unexplained. For this sample the table gives 150,000 to 200,000 clones, of which roughly 90% were detected only once. The top ten hold 3.5% to 4% of the sample. The sequenced sample was peripheral blood. The receptors stem from a woman aged 70-85 years with acute or convalescent COVID-19.

The chain couples TRBV19 to TRBJ2-7; TRBD1 agrees at 9 bases. CDR3 size: 14 residues. Germline values: CDR1 LNHDA, CDR2 SQIVND (reference sequence). The junction had 13 bases not matched to a gene; V was cut back by 10 bases and J by 6 bases. The CDR3 DNA is TGTGCCACCCCGGGACAGGGTATAATCTGCGAGCAGTACTTC. As protein: CATPGQGIICEQYF.

This chain joins TRBV2 and TRBJ1-2; 7 bases are a match to TRBD1. Germline V lookup: CDR1 SNHLY, CDR2 FYNNEI. The CDR3 consists of 14 residues. Trimming removed 6 bases from V and 5 bases from J; junction bases left unmatched: 9. For the CDR3, the DNA is TGTGCCAGCAGGCGACAGGGAGTAAAGTATGGCTACACCTTC. Translating gives CASRRQGVKYGYTF.

V gene TRBV7-2 combines with J gene TRBJ2-7; the match to TRBD1 covers 7 bases. Per the germline V gene, CDR1 is SGHTA and CDR2 is FQGNSA. The trim removed 1 base at V and 2 bases at J, leaving 5 bases unmatched. The CDR3 loop spans 15 amino acids. This CDR3 reads CASSLGVTGPYEQYF. Here the CDR3 DNA reads TGTGCCAGCAGCTTAGGGGTGACAGGGCCCTACGAGCAGTACTTC.

The chain uses TRBV28 and TRBJ2-5; 16 bases agree with TRBD2. Trimming took 6 bases from V and 4 from J; bases not matched to a gene: 2. Germline CDR1 reads MDHEN; CDR2 reads SYDVKM. The CDR3 is made up of 15 amino acids. CDR3 in amino acids: CASRGTSGRGETQYF. The CDR3 bases are TGTGCCAGCAGGGGGACTAGCGGGAGGGGAGAGACCCAGTACTTC.

The chain employs TRBV19 and TRBJ2-3; no firm D call. The CDR3 contains 12 residues. Germline V gives CDR1 LNHDA, CDR2 SQIVND (reference sequence). V lost 5 bases, J lost 2 bases, and 5 bases lay in between. The CDR3 DNA reads as TGTGCCAGTAGTTTATCCACAGATACGCAGTATTTT. Translated: CASSLSTDTQYF.

The chain has TRBV6-2 or TRBV6-3 and TRBJ2-1; 7 nucleotides agree with TRBD2. V gave up 5 bases and J gave up 8 bases; unmatched junction bases: 6. Germline-derived CDR1 and CDR2 are MNHEY and SVGEGT. This CDR3 region has 13 residues. DNA of the CDR3: TGTGCCAGCAGTCGACTAGCTTCGGATGAGCAGTTCTTC. This gives the protein CASSRLASDEQFF.

The V and J genes are TRBV10-3 and TRBJ2-4; 12 bases fit TRBD2. The CDR3 runs to 19 residues. CDR1 ENHRY and CDR2 SYGVKD come from the germline V gene. Trimming removed 4 bases from V and 0 bases from J; junction bases left unmatched: 10. The CDR3 DNA reads as TGTGCCATCAGTGCCCGGCTAGCGGGAGGGGGTGTAGCCAAAAACATTCAGTACTTC. Its translation is CAISARLAGGGVAKNIQYF.

The chain links TRBV7-2 to TRBJ1-1; a possible D gene is TRBD1 (5 bases). The CDR3 length is 13 residues. The germline gives CDR1 SGHTA, CDR2 FQGNSA. Between the trimmed V and J ends, which lost 6 bases and 10 bases, there was a span of 18 bases. CDR3 protein: CASSPTPRVAAFF. The DNA of the CDR3 is TGTGCCAGCAGTCCTACCCCCAGGGTTGCAGCTTTCTTT.

This chain links TRBV5-6 with TRBJ1-1, with D possibly being TRBD1 (6 bases). Deletions cut 2 bases from V and 0 bases from J, with 20 bases between. Germline assignment: CDR1 SGHDT and CDR2 YYEEEE. This CDR3 spans 18 amino acids. The CDR3 DNA sequence: TGTGCCAGCAGCTTACCCACTCGGACAGTTACGATGAACACTGAAGCTTTCTTT. Amino acids: CASSLPTRTVTMNTEAFF.